The clone carrying this T cell receptor (beta chain) was seen more than once but under ten times. This sample is drawn from a study of beta chain features in type 1 diabetes. Overall study context: Analysis included under 120,000,000 sorted cells drawn from all samples.

V lost 3 bases to trimming and J lost 9 bases, with 2 bases between them. CDR1 is GTSNPN, CDR2 SVGIG, per germline (reference sequence). The CDR3 is 8 residues long. The study reverse transcribed the entire isolated RNA, so it sequenced expressed TCRB transcripts. Reads from naive, central memory and regulatory T cell samples averaged around 3.5 million. The protocol was immunoSEQ multiplex PCR, while the TCRdb copy is restricted to in-frame clones and leaves out a portion. The sample has 300,000 to 350,000 clones, roughly 15% seen once; the top ten hold under 8.5%. What was sequenced was central memory CD4+ T cells from blood. This rearrangement joins TRBV30 to TRBJ1-2, with unresolved D. The receptor was derived from a man in his thirties or forties in good health. CDR3 in amino acids: CAWRSYTF. The DNA of the CDR3 is TGTGCCTGGAGAAGCTACACCTTC.